What follows are 16 T cell receptor beta chains derived from one specimen sequenced in a study of blood T cell repertoires in COVID-19. Sequencing was performed with immunoSEQ multiplex PCR; in TCRdb, only in-frame clones are kept and a portion is missing. The sample carries more than 400,000 clones, approximately 83% recorded once. Sequenced sample: peripheral blood. The receptors here all came from a human donor in a cohort sampled during active COVID-19.

V usage is TRBV6-6 and J usage is TRBJ1-5; 8 bases are shared with TRBD1. With 6 bases clipped from V and 3 bases from J, the junction kept 4 bases outside the gene matches. This CDR3 comprises 14 residues. Looked up from germline, CDR1 is MNHNY and CDR2 is SVGAGI (reference sequence). The CDR3 DNA reads TGTGCCAGCAGCCGGACAGGGTTCAATCAGCCCCAGCATTTT. As protein: CASSRTGFNQPQHF.

This clone was counted a single time. The genes are TRBV6-1 and TRBJ2-5, with TRBD2 matching 8 bases. CDR3 size: 15 residues. V was clipped by 3 bases and J by 5 bases; unmatched bases: 8. Germline assignment: CDR1 MNHNS and CDR2 SASEGT. In DNA form, the CDR3 reads TGTGCCAGCAGTGAGTTATTGACTAGCGTCGAGACCCAGTACTTC. Protein sequence: CASSELLTSVETQYF.

The rearrangement uses TRBV6-5 and TRBJ2-1; D unclear. CDR1 and CDR2 (germline): MNHEY, SVGAGI. The V end was cut by 2 bases, the J end by 8 bases, with 4 bases between. The CDR3 runs to 11 residues. The CDR3 spells CASSYVDEQFF. CDR3 nucleotide sequence: TGTGCCAGCAGTTACGTCGATGAGCAGTTCTTC.

This chain links TRBV5-1 with TRBJ1-1; 8 bases are shared with TRBD1. The germline CDR1 and CDR2 sequences are SGHRS and YFSETQ. This CDR3 is built from 14 residues. J gave up 5 bases and V 4 bases, and 7 bases lay outside the gene matches. CDR3 sequence reads: CASSHTDRGTEAFF. DNA of the CDR3: TGCGCCAGCAGCCATACCGACAGGGGAACTGAAGCTTTCTTT.

This chain connects TRBV3-1 (or the pseudogene TRBV3-2) to TRBJ2-2; TRBD1 matches 8 bases. CDR1 is LGHDT, CDR2 YNNKEL, per germline (reference sequence). Losses at the gene ends were 0 bases for V and 7 bases for J; bases not matched to a gene: 7. The CDR3 has 16 amino acids. The chain's CDR3 is CASSQERTGRNGELFF. CDR3 DNA: TGTGCCAGCAGCCAAGAACGGACAGGGAGGAACGGGGAGCTGTTTTTT.

The rearrangement uses TRBV15 and TRBJ2-3; D remains unclear. CDR1 is LNHNV, CDR2 YYDKDF, per germline (reference sequence). The CDR3 is made up of 14 amino acids. The V end lost 0 bases, the J end lost 3 bases, and 7 bases lay between the germline ends. The CDR3 DNA follows: TGTGCCACCAGCAGAGATCCGAGGACAGATACGCAGTATTTT. This gives the protein CATSRDPRTDTQYF.

V and J are TRBV20-1 and TRBJ1-1; 7 bases align to TRBD1. The CDR3 spans 14 residues. Trimming removed 3 bases from V and 4 bases from J; junction bases left unmatched: 8. The V gene's germline CDR1 is DFQATT and CDR2 SNEGSKA (reference sequence). The CDR3 reads CSASLQGPVTEAFF. As DNA, the CDR3 is TGCAGTGCTAGTTTACAGGGGCCGGTCACTGAAGCTTTCTTT.

The chain has TRBV5-1 and TRBJ2-5; 11 nucleotides align to TRBD2. V gave up 1 base and J gave up 4 bases; unmatched junction bases: 9. Germline CDR1 SGHRS, CDR2 YFSETQ. The CDR3 consists of 17 residues. CDR3 coding DNA: TGCGCCAGCAGCTTGAGGCTAGCGGGAGGTCGCTCAGAGACCCAGTACTTC. Amino acid sequence: CASSLRLAGGRSETQYF.

The rearrangement joins TRBV27 to TRBJ2-1; no firm D call. The V end lost 3 bases, the J end lost 7 bases, and 4 bases lay between the germline ends. This CDR3 contains 11 residues. CDR1 and CDR2 from the germline V gene are MNHEY and SMNVEV (reference sequence). The DNA for the CDR3 is TGTGCCAGCAGTTTGCGGAATGAGCAGTTCTTC. It is translated as CASSLRNEQFF.

This clone occurred once. The rearrangement uses TRBV7-2 and TRBJ2-1; D is unclear. Germline lookup yields CDR1 SGHTA and CDR2 FQGNSA. Deletions cut 7 bases from V and 3 bases from J, with 16 bases between. The CDR3 sequence is 15 residues long. CDR3 residues: CASILELPRYNEQFF. CDR3 DNA sequence: TGTGCCAGCATCCTAGAACTACCCCGCTACAATGAGCAGTTCTTC.

The gene calls are TRBV6-2 or TRBV6-3 and TRBJ1-6; D gene ambiguous. Germline V lookup: CDR1 MNHEY, CDR2 SVGEGT. CDR3 size: 15 residues. V shed 0 bases and J shed 4 bases, with 7 bases lying between them. The CDR3 here is CASSYSRSYNSPLHF. Written as DNA, the CDR3 is TGTGCCAGCAGTTACTCGAGGTCGTATAATTCACCCCTCCACTTT.

This clone was counted between two and nine times. The chain links TRBV6-5 to TRBJ2-1; 10 bases are shared with TRBD1. The V gene's germline CDR1 is MNHEY and CDR2 SVGAGI. The CDR3 totals 15 residues. Trimming took 6 bases from V and 4 from J; bases not matched to a gene: 6. The CDR3 DNA reads TGTGCCAGCAGAAGACAGGGGGCGGATTACAATGAGCAGTTCTTC. Translating gives CASRRQGADYNEQFF.

Details on this clone: At the DNA level, this CDR3 is encoded by other sequences in the same sample as well. This rearrangement joins TRBV10-1 to TRBJ2-1; 10 bases agree with TRBD2. Germline V CDR1 and CDR2: WNHNN, SYGVQD (reference sequence). V dropped 5 bases and J dropped 7; count of bases not matched to a gene: 2. The CDR3 is made up of 13 amino acids. The CDR3 spells CASSSGRGNEQFF. The CDR3 DNA reads as TGCGCCAGCAGTAGCGGGAGGGGTAATGAGCAGTTCTTC.

In its sample, this clone was seen once. The chain is built from TRBV11-2 and TRBJ2-7; a weak D match, TRBD1 (6 bases). Germline values: CDR1 SGHAT, CDR2 FQNNGV. The CDR3 is 14 residues long. V dropped 1 base and J dropped 3 bases, with 10 bases sitting between them. CDR3: CASSLVAGDYEQYF. In DNA, the CDR3 is TGTGCCAGCAGCTTAGTTGCAGGGGACTACGAGCAGTACTTC.

The chain employs TRBV29-1 and TRBJ1-1, with a tentative D call TRBD1 (6 bases). Germline CDR1 SQVTM, CDR2 ANQGSEA. V was shortened by 7 bases and J by 2 bases, with 17 bases between the two germline ends. CDR3 length: 14 amino acids. In nucleotides, the CDR3 is TGCAGCGCTCAGGGTCGGGACACTAACACTGAAGCTTTCTTT. Protein sequence: CSAQGRDTNTEAFF.

The chain couples TRBV2 to TRBJ1-4; D not resolved. CDR1 SNHLY and CDR2 FYNNEI come from the germline V gene. This CDR3 spans 12 amino acids. Trimming took off 7 bases at V and 4 bases at J, with 7 bases between the two ends. CDR3 bases: TGTGCCAGCAACCTATATAATGAAAAACTGTTTTTT. Translated: CASNLYNEKLFF.